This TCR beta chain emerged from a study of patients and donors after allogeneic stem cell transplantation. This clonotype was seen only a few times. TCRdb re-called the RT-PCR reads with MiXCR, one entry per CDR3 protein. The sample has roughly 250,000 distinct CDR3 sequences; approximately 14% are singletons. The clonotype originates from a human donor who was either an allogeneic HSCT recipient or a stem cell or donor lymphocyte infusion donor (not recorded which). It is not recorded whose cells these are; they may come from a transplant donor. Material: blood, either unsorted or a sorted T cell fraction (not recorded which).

Here the CDR3 reads CASSYRSGELFF. The CDR3 DNA reads as TGTGCCAGCAGTTACCGGTCCGGGGAGCTGTTTTTT. The chain recombines TRBV6-6 with TRBJ2-2; D is unresolved. V lost 2 bases and J lost 6, with 4 bases in between. Per the germline V gene, CDR1 is MNHNY and CDR2 is SVGAGI (reference sequence). CDR3 size: 12 residues.